The clone carrying this T cell receptor (beta chain) appeared a single time. Antigen unknown. The sample is drawn from a study of Tregs in tolerant kidney transplant recipients. Study observations and caveats: No direct test of biological reproducibility was done here. Expanding Tregs on activated donor B cells appeared to best identify donor-specific TCRbeta clones.

TCRdb keeps only in-frame clones here, not all; method: immunoSEQ multiplex PCR. The data show roughly 40,000 clones, with roughly 95% seen just once and approximately 0.41% held by the top ten. CDR1 is KGHSH and CDR2 is LQKENI in the germline V gene. J lost 4 bases, V lost 3 bases, and 9 bases had no gene match. The CDR3 is 17 amino acids. Specimen: Tregs from blood cultured with allogeneic cells. The receptor was isolated from a human donor in good health. This sequence joins TRBV18 and TRBJ1-1; 12 bases match TRBD1. The CDR3 DNA sequence: TGTGCCAGCTCACCTTCGGGACAGGGGGCTATAGCCACTGAAGCTTTCTTT. Protein product: CASSPSGQGAIATEAFF. The full variable domain, with the rest looked up from reference TRBV18 and TRBJ1-1, is NAGVMQNPRHLVRRRGQEARLRCSPMKGHSHVYWYRQLPEEGLKFMVYLQKENIIDESGMPKERFSAEFPKEGPSILRIQQVVRGDSAAYFCASSPSGQGAIATEAFFGQGTRLTVV.